This T cell receptor beta chain emerged from a study of human T cells and chemical hapten exposure. TCRdb redid the calling of the RACE reads with MiXCR, one entry per CDR3 protein. The sample comprises 370,000 or so distinct CDR3 sequences, approximately 5.1% of which are singletons, and under 3% rests with the top ten. This clonotype was seen a few times. Its matching antigen is unknown. Study results and limitations: Because they had alopecia, donors may respond immunologically unlike healthy people.

Trimming cost V 6 bases and J 2 bases; bases outside gene matches: 9. CDR3 size: 14 residues. CDR1 is DFQATT, CDR2 SNEGSKA, per germline (reference sequence). The time point is: patch test 1, 2 weeks after DPC sensitization. Treatment described: therapeutic diphenylcyclopropenone sensitization with weekly scalp DPC. Here the sequenced sample was whole blood, taken in connection with sensitization to the hapten diphenylcyclopropenone (DPC). The receptor's source is a woman aged 50 to 60 with alopecia areata. Some clones in this sample may be carry-over from other donors' samples. This sequence joins TRBV20-1 and TRBJ1-2, with 7 positions matching TRBD1. This chain's CDR3 is CSALPGQPNYGYTF. Here the CDR3 DNA reads TGCAGTGCGCTACCGGGACAGCCCAACTATGGCTACACCTTC.